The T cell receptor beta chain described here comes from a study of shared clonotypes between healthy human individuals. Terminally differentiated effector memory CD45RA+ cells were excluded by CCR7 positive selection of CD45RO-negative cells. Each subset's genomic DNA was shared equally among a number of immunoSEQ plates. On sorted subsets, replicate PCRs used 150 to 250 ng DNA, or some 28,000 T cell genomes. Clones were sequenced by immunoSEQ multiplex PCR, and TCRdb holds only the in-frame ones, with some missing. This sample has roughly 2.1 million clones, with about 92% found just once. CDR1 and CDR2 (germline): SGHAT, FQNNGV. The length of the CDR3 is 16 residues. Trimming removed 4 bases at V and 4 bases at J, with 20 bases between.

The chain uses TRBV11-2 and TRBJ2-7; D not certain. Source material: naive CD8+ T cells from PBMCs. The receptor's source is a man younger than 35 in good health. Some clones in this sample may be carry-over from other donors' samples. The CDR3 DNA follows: TGTGCCAGCAGCTCCCAAATTATCCCTCGATATTACGAGCAGTACTTC. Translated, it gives CASSSQIIPRYYEQYF.